The 17 T cell receptor beta chains listed next were all sequenced from one sample in a study of regulatory T cells in long-lasting Graves disease. Relying on iRepertoire HTBI primers and Arm-PCR of CDR3 regions, the team built TCR beta libraries. TCRdb re-derived calls from the multiplex PCR reads in MiXCR, one entry per CDR3 protein. The table shows about 530,000 distinct CDR3 sequences, with around 16% occurring only once. Documented time point: newly diagnosed GD, antithyroid drugs for less than 3 months. Making the TCR library involved RNA that had been extracted from PBMCs. The data were also submitted as part of a second study, on T cells in Graves' hyperthyroidism and ophthalmopathy.

The specimen comprised peripheral blood mononuclear cells (PBMCs), sampled at new diagnosis, from a patient treated with antithyroid drugs. The source of these receptors is a middle-aged woman with Graves disease.

This clonotype was found a few times. The junction does not match germline at one end; this may be a read error. This rearrangement joins TRBV30 to TRBJ1-4; D not certain. The V gene's germline CDR1 is GTSNPN and CDR2 SVGIG (reference sequence). The CDR3 covers 13 residues. The CDR3 DNA reads TGTGCCTGGAGTGTATCGGAGCATGAGAAACTGTTTTTT. This translates into CAWSVSEHEKLFF.

This clonotype appeared a few times. This chain links TRBV6-2 or TRBV6-3 with TRBJ2-5; D ambiguous. The V gene's germline CDR1 is MNHEY and CDR2 SVGEGT. Deletions cut 9 bases from V and 0 bases from J, with 8 bases between. The CDR3 contains 12 residues. CDR3 sequence (DNA): TGTGCCAGGTGGAAGTACCAAGAGACCCAGTACTTC. This gives the protein CARWKYQETQYF.

This clonotype appeared a single time. The DNA for the CDR3 is TGTGCCAGCAGTTACAGGGTCCCCGGAAACACCATATATTTT. It is translated as CASSYRVPGNTIYF. The rearrangement joins TRBV27 to TRBJ1-3, with D perhaps matching TRBD1 (6 bases). V was clipped by 4 bases and J by 4 bases, with 11 bases between them. Germline-derived CDR1 and CDR2 are MNHEY and SMNVEV (reference sequence). The CDR3 loop spans 14 amino acids.

In its sample, this clonotype was seen a few times. The chain links TRBV3-1 to TRBJ2-2; 7 bases map to TRBD1. The CDR3 spans 16 residues. The germline V gene has CDR1 LGHDT and CDR2 YNNKEL (reference sequence). V was pared by 0 bases and J by 0 bases, with 1 base of the junction left unmatched. The CDR3 DNA sequence: TGTGCCAGCAGCCAAGAAGGGGGCGCGAACACCGGGGAGCTGTTTTTT. Its translation is CASSQEGGANTGELFF.

In this sample, this clonotype turned up a few times. This chain links TRBV20-1 with TRBJ1-5; D is uncertain. This CDR3 region has 17 residues. Germline V gene data show CDR1 as DFQATT and CDR2 as SNEGSKA (reference sequence). The V gene lost 0 bases and the J gene lost 4 bases, with 19 bases spanning the gap. The CDR3 region is CSARDSQVLLGNQPQHF. The CDR3 DNA is TGCAGTGCTAGAGATTCCCAGGTGCTTTTGGGAAATCAGCCCCAGCATTTT.

This clonotype was seen ten or more times. The chain has TRBV5-1 and TRBJ2-3, with 13 bases identical to TRBD2. Germline V gives CDR1 SGHRS, CDR2 YFSETQ. V gave up 4 bases and J gave up 2 bases; unmatched junction bases: 4. The CDR3 contains 16 residues. The CDR3 DNA reads as TGCGCCAGCAGCCCGGGACTAGCGGGACTCACAGATACGCAGTATTTT. Encoded protein: CASSPGLAGLTDTQYF.

At least ten counts were recorded for this clonotype. The V and J genes are TRBV7-2 and TRBJ1-5, with TRBD1 identical over 7 bases. V gave up 6 bases and J gave up 0 bases; unmatched junction bases: 8. The germline V gene has CDR1 SGHTA and CDR2 FQGNSA. The CDR3 is 16 amino acids. The CDR3 loop reads CASSRDSVFSNQPQHF. In DNA form, the CDR3 reads TGTGCCAGCAGTCGGGACAGCGTGTTTAGCAATCAGCCCCAGCATTTT.

This chain joins TRBV20-1 and TRBJ2-7; 11 bases are a match to TRBD2. From germline, CDR1 is DFQATT and CDR2 SNEGSKA (reference sequence). The CDR3 contains 14 residues. The V and J ends lost 5 bases and 0 bases, in that order; junction bases with no gene match: 3. Here the CDR3 reads CSAAGLAGSYEQYF. The CDR3 DNA follows: TGCAGTGCTGCAGGACTAGCGGGCTCCTACGAGCAGTACTTC.

The rearrangement uses TRBV18 and TRBJ1-5, with unresolved D. This CDR3 has 12 residues. Germline CDR1 and CDR2: KGHSH and LQKENI. Trimming pared 6 bases from V and 6 bases from J, leaving 9 bases between. CDR3: CASSPTGQPQHF. The CDR3 DNA sequence: TGTGCCAGCTCCCCGACGGGTCAGCCCCAGCATTTT.

This clonotype came up many times. The rearrangement joins TRBV4-1 to TRBJ1-1; D gene uncertain. Trimming pared 4 bases from V and 5 bases from J, leaving 11 bases between. The germline CDR1 and CDR2 sequences are MGHRA and YSYEKL. The CDR3 runs 13 residues. The chain's CDR3 is CASSRTSLTEAFF. DNA of the CDR3: TGCGCCAGCAGCCGCACCTCCCTGACTGAAGCTTTCTTT.

This clonotype has only a few counts. This chain joins TRBV13 and TRBJ1-2, with TRBD1 as a possible D gene (6 bases). Germline lookup yields CDR1 PRHDT and CDR2 FYEKMQ (reference sequence). V was trimmed by 2 bases and J by 7 bases, leaving 14 bases between them. The CDR3 spans 14 residues. The CDR3 spells CASSLRLGAGGYTF. The CDR3 region has the DNA TGTGCCAGCAGCTTAAGACTGGGGGCGGGTGGCTACACCTTC.

This clonotype was counted between two and nine times. The chain combines TRBV20-1 with TRBJ2-3; maybe TRBD1 (6 bases). This CDR3 has 15 residues. Trimming shortened V by 1 base and J by 2 bases, and 13 bases separated the two germline ends. The V gene's germline CDR1 is DFQATT and CDR2 SNEGSKA (reference sequence). The DNA for the CDR3 is TGCAGTGCTAGAGCCCAGGGGACAATCACAGATACGCAGTATTTT. Translated: CSARAQGTITDTQYF.

This sequence joins TRBV6-2 or TRBV6-3 and TRBJ2-7, with TRBD2 as a possible D gene (7 bases). Trimming stripped 5 bases from V and 2 bases from J, with 19 bases between. The CDR3 length is 16 residues. Germline V gene sequence: CDR1 MNHEY, CDR2 SVGEGT. Written as DNA, the CDR3 is TGTGCCAGCAGTAAAAAAGGGGGGGGCGCACCCTACGAGCAGTACTTC. Translation: CASSKKGGGAPYEQYF.

This clonotype was detected only a few times. An end of the junction does not agree with germline; a read error may underlie this. This chain links TRBV5-1 with TRBJ2-1; tentatively, D is TRBD1 or TRBD2 (5 bases each). The CDR3 has 14 residues. Germline CDR1 is SGHRS and CDR2 is YFSETQ. In DNA form, the CDR3 reads TGTGCCAGCAGTCGGGACGGCTCCTACAATGAGCAGTTCTTC. This codes for CASSRDGSYNEQFF. Full variable domain (rest looked up from reference TRBV5-1 and TRBJ2-1): KAGVTQTPRYLIKTRGQQVTLSCSPISGHRSVSWYQQTPGQGLQFLFEYFSETQRNKGNFPGRFSGRQFSNSRSEMNVSTLELGDSALYLCASSRDGSYNEQFFGPGTRLTVL.

This clonotype was detected many times. V gene TRBV12-3 or TRBV12-4 combines with J gene TRBJ2-1, with 10 bases matching TRBD2. V gave up 7 bases and J gave up 7 bases; unmatched junction bases: 13. The CDR3 has 16 residues. CDR3 coding DNA: TGTGCCAGCACCCTTCTAGCGGGGGCAGGAGGGAATGAGCAGTTCTTC. It yields the protein CASTLLAGAGGNEQFF.

This clonotype was seen at least ten times. This chain links TRBV6-2 or TRBV6-3 with TRBJ2-7; possibly TRBD1 for D (5 bases). This CDR3 has 14 residues. The V and J ends lost 5 bases and 5 bases respectively, with 16 bases between them. Germline values: CDR1 MNHEY, CDR2 SVGEGT. CDR3 in DNA: TGTGCCAGCAGTGATTGGCAGGGAAGCAACGAGCAGTACTTC. Amino acid sequence: CASSDWQGSNEQYF.

This clonotype has only one observation. A clone one base away is much larger, so this may be a read error. This chain connects TRBV10-3 to TRBJ1-5, with D hard to call. Germline CDR1 reads ENHRY; CDR2 reads SYGVKD. The V gene lost 6 bases and the J gene lost 0 bases, with 12 bases spanning the gap. CDR3 size: 15 residues. The CDR3 sequence is CAIRAVGSSNQPQHF. Written as DNA, the CDR3 is TGTGCCATCAGAGCAGTTGGCAGTAGCAATCAGCCCCAGCATTTT.